The clone carrying this T cell receptor (beta chain) was recorded only once. Per the original methods: Reference gene primers were amplified, and this amplification served to estimate nucleated cell counts. Data came from immunoSEQ multiplex PCR; TCRdb stores just in-frame clones and leaves some out. V and J calls and clone size are those listed in that table; D and trimming were worked out from the DNA. The sample shows 190,000 or so clones, about nine tenths of them seen only once. Germline lookup yields CDR1 MNHEY and CDR2 SMNVEV (reference sequence). V lost 8 bases, J lost 6 bases, and 12 bases lay in between. CDR3 length equals 12 residues. The data derive from a study of blood T cell repertoires in COVID-19. Cohorts were determined from participant-reported clinical history.

This sequence joins TRBV27 and TRBJ2-3; D possibly corresponds to TRBD2 (5 bases). Sequenced material: PBMCs or T cells enriched from blood (not recorded which). This clonotype was obtained from a man between 18 and 29 years old with acute COVID-19. The CDR3 spells CASGGPLDTQYF. CDR3 bases: TGTGCCAGCGGAGGCCCCTTGGATACGCAGTATTTT.